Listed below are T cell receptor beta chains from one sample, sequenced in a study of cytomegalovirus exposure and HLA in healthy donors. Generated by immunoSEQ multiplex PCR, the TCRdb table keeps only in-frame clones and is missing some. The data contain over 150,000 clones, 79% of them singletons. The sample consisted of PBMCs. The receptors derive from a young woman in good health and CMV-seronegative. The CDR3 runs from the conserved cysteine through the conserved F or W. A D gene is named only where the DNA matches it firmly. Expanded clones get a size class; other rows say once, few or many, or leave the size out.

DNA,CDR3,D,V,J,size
TGTGCCTGGAGTCTTTCTAGGACAGGGGATAATGAAAAACTGTTTTTT,CAWSLSRTGDNEKLFF,TRBD1,TRBV30,TRBJ1-4,NA
TGTGCCAGCAGCGTTACACGGAACACCGGGGAGCTGTTTTTT,CASSVTRNTGELFF,NA,TRBV7-2,TRBJ2-2,NA
TGCGCCAGCAGCTTGGGGGCTGCACAAGAGACCCAGTACTTC,CASSLGAAQETQYF,NA,TRBV5-1,TRBJ2-5,NA
TGTGCCAGCAGCTTCACAGGGACCGGAAACACCATATATTTT,CASSFTGTGNTIYF,NA,TRBV7-8,TRBJ1-3,NA
TGTGCCAGCAGCGTAGGAGGCAGCTCTGGAAACACCATATATTTT,CASSVGGSSGNTIYF,NA,TRBV9,TRBJ1-3,NA
TGCGCCAGCAGCCACCCGGGACAGGGGCACGAGCAGTACTTC,CASSHPGQGHEQYF,TRBD1,TRBV4-1,TRBJ2-7,NA
TGTGCCAGCCTGAACAGGGAATCCTACGAGCAGTACTTC,CASLNRESYEQYF,NA,TRBV7-3,TRBJ2-7,NA
TGTGCCAGCAGCCCCCGGACAGGGAAAGCTTTCTTT,CASSPRTGKAFF,TRBD1,TRBV7-2,TRBJ1-1,NA
TGTGCCAGCAGCTCCAAACTAGCGTCACCGTGGTTCTTC,CASSSKLASPWFF,TRBD2,TRBV7-3,TRBJ2-1,NA
TGTGCCTGGAGTGTAAGAGGGCACGGAGCTTTCTTT,CAWSVRGHGAFF,NA,TRBV30,TRBJ1-1,once
TGTGCCAGCAGCCTCCAGGGATTCTCCTATAATTCACCCCTCCACTTT,CASSLQGFSYNSPLHF,NA,TRBV11-2,TRBJ1-6,NA
TGTGCCAGCAGTGAACTAGCGGGCTCCTACAATGAGCAGTTCTTC,CASSELAGSYNEQFF,TRBD2,TRBV6-1,TRBJ2-1,medium-sized
TGTGCCAGCAGGTTCCTAGCAGCGGGGGAGGGCGGGGAGCTGTTTTTT,CASRFLAAGEGGELFF,TRBD2,TRBV27,TRBJ2-2,NA
TGTGCCAGCCGGACAGGGACTAACTATGGCTACACCTTC,CASRTGTNYGYTF,TRBD1,TRBV6-1,TRBJ1-2,once
TGTGCCAGCAGCCCTAGCCGGAACGGGTCCTATAATTCACCCCTCCACTTT,CASSPSRNGSYNSPLHF,NA,TRBV11-2,TRBJ1-6,NA
TGTGCCAGCAGCTCTCGCCTTGGCAGGGGGCGCCCCTACGAGCAGTACTTC,CASSSRLGRGRPYEQYF,TRBD1,TRBV5-4,TRBJ2-7,NA
TGCGCCAGCAGCTCGAGGGAGGTTCCAGATGAAAAACTGTTTTTT,CASSSREVPDEKLFF,NA,TRBV5-1,TRBJ1-4,once
TGCAGCGTTATGGAAAAACTAGCGGGGCAAGAGACCCAGTACTTC,CSVMEKLAGQETQYF,TRBD2,TRBV29-1,TRBJ2-5,NA
TGTGCCAGCAGTTTCCTCACATCGCGCCGGGGGGATGGCTACACCTTC,CASSFLTSRRGDGYTF,NA,TRBV28,TRBJ1-2,few
TGTGCCAGCGTGGCGGGCAGACCTGAAGCTTTCTTT,CASVAGRPEAFF,NA,TRBV28,TRBJ1-1,NA
TGTGCCAGCAGCGCCGCCGGGACAGGACGATACAATGAGCAGTTCTTC,CASSAAGTGRYNEQFF,TRBD1,TRBV7-9,TRBJ2-1,NA
TGTGCCACACCCGCGGATGGATTTAGGTTGGGGGAGCTGTTTTTT,CATPADGFRLGELFF,NA,TRBV13,TRBJ2-2,few
TGCGCCAGCAGCTTGGCCCTGAGAAGCAACTATGGCTACACTTTC,CASSLALRSNYGYTF,NA,TRBV5-1,TRBJ1-2,once
TGTGCCAGCAGCCAAGCAGCGTGGGATACGCAGTATTTT,CASSQAAWDTQYF,NA,TRBV4-2,TRBJ2-3,NA
TGTGCCTGGGCCCCTGACAGGGGAGACTACGAGCAGTACTTC,CAWAPDRGDYEQYF,TRBD1,TRBV30,TRBJ2-7,NA
TGCAGTGCCTCCCTCGAGGGTACGCAGTATTTT,CSASLEGTQYF,NA,TRBV20-1,TRBJ2-3,NA
TGTGCTAGTGGTTTACTAGCGGGGGGCTCCGGGGAGCTGTTTTTT,CASGLLAGGSGELFF,TRBD2,TRBV12-5,TRBJ2-2,once
TGTGCCAGCAGTCAGGACAGGACGAGTTCAGATACGCAGTATTTT,CASSQDRTSSDTQYF,TRBD1,TRBV7-3,TRBJ2-3,few
TGTGCCAGCAGCTTGGTCGTAGGGGAATTGGATGGGGCCAACGTCCTGACTTTC,CASSLVVGELDGANVLTF,NA,TRBV5-8,TRBJ2-6,NA
TGTGCCTTCGGACAGGGCGGAAGCGAGCAGTACTTC,CAFGQGGSEQYF,TRBD1,TRBV30,TRBJ2-7,NA